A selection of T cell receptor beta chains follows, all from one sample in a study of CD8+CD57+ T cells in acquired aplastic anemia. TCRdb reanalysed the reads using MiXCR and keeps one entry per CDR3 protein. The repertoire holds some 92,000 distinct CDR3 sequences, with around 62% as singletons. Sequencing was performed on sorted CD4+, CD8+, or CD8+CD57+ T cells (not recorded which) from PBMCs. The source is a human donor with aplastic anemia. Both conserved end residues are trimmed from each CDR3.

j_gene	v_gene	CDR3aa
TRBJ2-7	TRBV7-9	ASSQGGATYEQY
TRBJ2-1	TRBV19	ASSTTTLAEQF
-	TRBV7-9	ASSIYGAVYNEQF
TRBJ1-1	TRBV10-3	AIITGQGTNTEAF
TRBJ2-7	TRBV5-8	ASGRYLVSGYEQY
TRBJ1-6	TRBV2	ASSDGNSPLH
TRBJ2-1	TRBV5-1	ASSLLVGGGEQF
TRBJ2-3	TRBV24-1	ATQSSTDTQY
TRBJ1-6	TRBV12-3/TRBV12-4	ASSLLAYSPLH
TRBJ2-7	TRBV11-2	ASNSPEREGLYEQY
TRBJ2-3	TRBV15	ATSSSRGGDTQY
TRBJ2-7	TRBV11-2	ASSLVGRRGEQY
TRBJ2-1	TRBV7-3	ASSRPPHNEQF
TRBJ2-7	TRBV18	ASSPGKDEQY
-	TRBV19	ASRPTTQDEQY
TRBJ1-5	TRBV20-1	SAARQGQPQH
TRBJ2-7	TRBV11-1	ASSPQRSGTESYEQY
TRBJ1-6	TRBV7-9	ASSGQGGNSPLH
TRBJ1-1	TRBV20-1	SARPGLRNTEAF
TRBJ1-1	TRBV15	ATSRGRGGMNTEAF